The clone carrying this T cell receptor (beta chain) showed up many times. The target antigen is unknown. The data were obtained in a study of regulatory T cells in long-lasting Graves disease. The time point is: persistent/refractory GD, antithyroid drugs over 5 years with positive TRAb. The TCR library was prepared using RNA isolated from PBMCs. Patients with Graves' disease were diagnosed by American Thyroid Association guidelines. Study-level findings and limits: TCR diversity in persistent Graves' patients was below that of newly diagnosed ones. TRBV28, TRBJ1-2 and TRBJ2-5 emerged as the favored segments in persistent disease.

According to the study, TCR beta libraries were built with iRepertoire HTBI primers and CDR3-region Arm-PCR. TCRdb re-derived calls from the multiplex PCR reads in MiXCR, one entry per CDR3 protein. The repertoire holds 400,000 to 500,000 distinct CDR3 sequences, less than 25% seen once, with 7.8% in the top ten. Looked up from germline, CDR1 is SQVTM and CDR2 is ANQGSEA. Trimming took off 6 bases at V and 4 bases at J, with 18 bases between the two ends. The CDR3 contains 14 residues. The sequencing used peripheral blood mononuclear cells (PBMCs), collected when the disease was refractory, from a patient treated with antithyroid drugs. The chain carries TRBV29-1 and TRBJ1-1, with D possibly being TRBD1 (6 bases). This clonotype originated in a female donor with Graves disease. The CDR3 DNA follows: TGCAGCGTACCCCTTTTTAAAGGGGGCACTGAAGCTTTCTTT. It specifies CSVPLFKGGTEAFF.